This TCR beta chain was documented in a study of blood T cell repertoires in COVID-19. Study summary: T cells, B-cell-depleted T cells, or PBMCs provided the cDNA or gDNA that served as material.

Germline-derived CDR1 and CDR2 are MNHEY and SMNVEV (reference sequence). CDR3 size: 14 residues. Trimming shortened V by 7 bases and J by 10 bases, and 20 bases separated the two germline ends. Sequenced by immunoSEQ multiplex PCR; TCRdb stores in-frame clones only, minus some. The sample contains just under 65,000 clones, approximately 82% of which appear only once. The genes are TRBV27 and TRBJ2-1; no definite D call. The sequence was collected from a human donor in a cohort sampled during active COVID-19. Sequenced: peripheral blood. The CDR3 spells CASKSWSSLREQFF. CDR3 in DNA: TGTGCCAGCAAATCGTGGAGTTCCCTCCGGGAGCAGTTCTTC.